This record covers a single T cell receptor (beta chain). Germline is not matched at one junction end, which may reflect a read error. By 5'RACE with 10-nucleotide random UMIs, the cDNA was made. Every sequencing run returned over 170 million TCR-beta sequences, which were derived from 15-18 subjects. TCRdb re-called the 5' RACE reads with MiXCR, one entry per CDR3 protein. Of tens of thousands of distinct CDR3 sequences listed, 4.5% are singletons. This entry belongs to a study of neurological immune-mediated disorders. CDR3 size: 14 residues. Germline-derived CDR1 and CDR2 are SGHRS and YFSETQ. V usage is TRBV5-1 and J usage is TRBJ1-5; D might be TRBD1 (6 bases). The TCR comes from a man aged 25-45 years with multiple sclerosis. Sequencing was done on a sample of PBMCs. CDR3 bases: TGCGCCAGCAGCCTCTTAGGGGGTAATCAGCCCCAGAATTTT. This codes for CASSLLGGNQPQNF. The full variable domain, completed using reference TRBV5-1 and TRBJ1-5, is KAGVTQTPRYLIKTRGQQVTLSCSPISGHRSVSWYQQTPGQGLQFLFEYFSETQRNKGNFPGRFSGRQFSNSRSEMNVSTLELGDSALYLCASSLLGGNQPQNFGDGTRLSIL.